The 2 T cell receptor beta chains listed next were all sequenced from one sample in a study of shared clonotypes between healthy human individuals. Assay: immunoSEQ multiplex PCR; the TCRdb copy retains only in-frame clones and omits some. This repertoire shows roughly 1 million clones, under 80% found once; its top ten account for roughly 1.4%. The sequencing input was memory CD4+ T cells sorted from blood. Subset indicated: CD45RA-negative fraction. These receptors all stem from a man between 18 and 29 years old in good health.

The rearrangement joins TRBV7-2 to TRBJ2-1, with unresolved D. This CDR3 is built from 14 residues. V was pared by 2 bases and J by 7 bases, with 12 bases between. The V gene's germline CDR1 is SGHTA and CDR2 FQGNSA. This CDR3 is CASSLIPDGNEQFF. CDR3 in DNA: TGTGCCAGCAGCTTAATCCCCGACGGGAATGAGCAGTTCTTC.

V usage is TRBV5-1 and J usage is TRBJ2-5; D call uncertain. The CDR3 runs 13 residues. Trimming left V 1 base short and J 10 bases short, with 14 bases between. CDR1 is SGHRS, CDR2 YFSETQ, per germline. In DNA form, the CDR3 reads TGCGCCAGCAGCTTGTCGGGCAAGACGGTCCAGTACTTC. Protein: CASSLSGKTVQYF. Combining the CDR3 with reference TRBV5-1 and TRBJ2-5 gives the whole variable domain KAGVTQTPRYLIKTRGQQVTLSCSPISGHRSVSWYQQTPGQGLQFLFEYFSETQRNKGNFPGRFSGRQFSNSRSEMNVSTLELGDSALYLCASSLSGKTVQYFGPGTRLLVL.